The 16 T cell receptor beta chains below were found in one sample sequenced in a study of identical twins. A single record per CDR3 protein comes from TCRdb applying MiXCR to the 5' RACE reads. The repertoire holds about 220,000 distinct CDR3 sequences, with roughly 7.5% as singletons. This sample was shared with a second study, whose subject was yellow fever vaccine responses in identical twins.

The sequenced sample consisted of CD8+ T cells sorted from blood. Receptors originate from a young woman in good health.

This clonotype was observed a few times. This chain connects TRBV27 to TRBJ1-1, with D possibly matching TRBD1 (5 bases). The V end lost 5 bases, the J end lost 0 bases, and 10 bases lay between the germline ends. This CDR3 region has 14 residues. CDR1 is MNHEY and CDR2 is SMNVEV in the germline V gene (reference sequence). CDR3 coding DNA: TGTGCCAGCAGTCCCGCAGGGATGAACACTGAAGCTTTCTTT. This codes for CASSPAGMNTEAFF.

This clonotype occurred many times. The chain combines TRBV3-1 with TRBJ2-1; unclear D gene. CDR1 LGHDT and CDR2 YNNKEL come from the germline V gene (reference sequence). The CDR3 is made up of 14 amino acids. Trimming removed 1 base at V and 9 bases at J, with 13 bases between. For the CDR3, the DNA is TGTGCCAGCAGCCAAGTGGGGTATCGCGCTGAGCAGTTCTTC. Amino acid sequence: CASSQVGYRAEQFF.

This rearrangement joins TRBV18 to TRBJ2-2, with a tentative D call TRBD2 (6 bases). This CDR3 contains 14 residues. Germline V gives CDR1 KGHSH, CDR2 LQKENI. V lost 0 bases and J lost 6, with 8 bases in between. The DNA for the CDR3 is TGTGCCAGCTCACCACCGACGGGGGCCGGGGAGCTGTTTTTT. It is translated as CASSPPTGAGELFF.

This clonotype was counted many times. The CDR3 DNA is TGTGCCAGCAGCTTCGGGCAGGGTCTTTCACCCCTCCACTTT. Protein product: CASSFGQGLSPLHF. V usage is TRBV5-6 and J usage is TRBJ1-6, with a possible D match to TRBD1 (5 bases). Germline values: CDR1 SGHDT, CDR2 YYEEEE. The ends were cut back, 2 bases at V and 9 bases at J, with 12 bases in the middle. The CDR3 is 14 residues long.

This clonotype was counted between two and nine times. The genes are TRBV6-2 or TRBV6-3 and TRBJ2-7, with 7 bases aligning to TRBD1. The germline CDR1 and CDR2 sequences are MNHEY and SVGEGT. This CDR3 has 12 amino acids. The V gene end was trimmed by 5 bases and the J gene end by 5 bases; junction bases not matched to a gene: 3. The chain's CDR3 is CASSTGVNEQYV. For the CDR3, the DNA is TGTGCCAGCAGTACAGGGGTCAACGAGCAGTACGTC.

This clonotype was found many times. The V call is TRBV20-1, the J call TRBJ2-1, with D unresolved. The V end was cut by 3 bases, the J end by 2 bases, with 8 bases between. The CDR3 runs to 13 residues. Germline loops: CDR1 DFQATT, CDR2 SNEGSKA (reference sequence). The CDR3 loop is CSASQPTYNEQFF. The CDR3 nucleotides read TGCAGTGCTAGTCAGCCCACCTACAATGAGCAGTTCTTC.

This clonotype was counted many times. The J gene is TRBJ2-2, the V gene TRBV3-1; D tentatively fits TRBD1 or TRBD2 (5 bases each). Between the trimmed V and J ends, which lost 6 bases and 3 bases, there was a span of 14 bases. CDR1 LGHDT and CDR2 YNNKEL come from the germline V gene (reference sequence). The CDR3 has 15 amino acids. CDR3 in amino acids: CASRPGTRDTGELFF. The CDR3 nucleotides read TGTGCCAGCAGACCCGGGACGAGGGACACCGGGGAGCTGTTTTTT.

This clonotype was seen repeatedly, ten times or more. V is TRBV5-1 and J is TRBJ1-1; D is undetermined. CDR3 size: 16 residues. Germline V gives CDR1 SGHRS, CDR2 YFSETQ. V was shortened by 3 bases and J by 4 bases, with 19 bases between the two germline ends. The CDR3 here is CASSWEDRERLTEAFF. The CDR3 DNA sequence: TGCGCCAGCAGCTGGGAAGATCGAGAAAGGCTCACTGAAGCTTTCTTT.

In DNA, the CDR3 is TGTGCCAGCAGCCATCTGGCCTCCCCGGCGGGAGCGACCTACGAGCAGTACTTC. Protein: CASSHLASPAGATYEQYF. The chain links TRBV3-1 to TRBJ2-7, with TRBD2 identical over 7 bases. This CDR3 has 18 amino acids. Germline loops: CDR1 LGHDT, CDR2 YNNKEL (reference sequence). V shed 3 bases and J 2 bases; nucleotides not matched to a gene: 16.

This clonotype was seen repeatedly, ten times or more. The CDR3 protein is CASSTWDSANYGYTF. The CDR3 coding sequence is TGTGCCAGCAGTACCTGGGACAGCGCTAACTATGGCTACACCTTC. This chain links TRBV2 with TRBJ1-2; TRBD1 aligns across 7 bases. The CDR3 has 15 amino acids. The ends lost 5 bases at V and 0 bases at J; junction bases unmatched: 6. Per germline, CDR1 SNHLY and CDR2 FYNNEI.

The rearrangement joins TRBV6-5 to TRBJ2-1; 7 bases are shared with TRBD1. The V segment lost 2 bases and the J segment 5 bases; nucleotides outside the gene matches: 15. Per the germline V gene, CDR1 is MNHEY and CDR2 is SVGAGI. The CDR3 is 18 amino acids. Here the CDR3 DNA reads TGTGCCAGCAGTTACCTCCCGACCCGGAATCAGGGGGACAATGAGCAGTTCTTC. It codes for CASSYLPTRNQGDNEQFF.

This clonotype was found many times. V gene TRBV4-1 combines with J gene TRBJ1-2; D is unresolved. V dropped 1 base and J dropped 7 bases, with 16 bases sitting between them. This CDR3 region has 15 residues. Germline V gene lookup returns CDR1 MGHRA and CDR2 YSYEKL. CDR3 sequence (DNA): TGCGCCAGCAGCCAAGTCTTTTTGTTTGGAGGTGGCTACACCTTC. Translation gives CASSQVFLFGGGYTF.

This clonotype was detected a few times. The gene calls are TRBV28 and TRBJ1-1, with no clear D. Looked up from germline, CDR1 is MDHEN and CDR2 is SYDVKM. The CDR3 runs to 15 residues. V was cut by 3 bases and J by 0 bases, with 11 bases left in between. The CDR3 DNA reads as TGTGCCAGCAGTTTTGTATTTAATATGAACACTGAAGCTTTCTTT. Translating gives CASSFVFNMNTEAFF.

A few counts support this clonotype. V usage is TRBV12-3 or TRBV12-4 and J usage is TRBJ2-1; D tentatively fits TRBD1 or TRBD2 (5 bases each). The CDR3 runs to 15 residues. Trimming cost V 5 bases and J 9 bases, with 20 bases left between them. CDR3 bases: TGTGCCAGCAGTCCCCCCGCGGGCAAGAGGGGTGAGCAGTTCTTC. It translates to CASSPPAGKRGEQFF.

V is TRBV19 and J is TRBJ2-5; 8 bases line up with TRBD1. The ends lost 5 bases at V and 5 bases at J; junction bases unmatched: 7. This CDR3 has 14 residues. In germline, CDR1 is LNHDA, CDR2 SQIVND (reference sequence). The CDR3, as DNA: TGTGCCAGTAGTCCGGGACAGGCCGGGGAGACCCAGTACTTC. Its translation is CASSPGQAGETQYF.

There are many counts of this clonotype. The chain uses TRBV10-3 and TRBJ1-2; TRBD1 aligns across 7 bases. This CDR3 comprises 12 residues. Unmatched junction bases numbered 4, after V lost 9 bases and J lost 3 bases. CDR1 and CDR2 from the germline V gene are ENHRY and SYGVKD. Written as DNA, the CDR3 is TGTGCCATTAATACAGGGGACTATGGCTACACCTTC. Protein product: CAINTGDYGYTF.